This is a list of T cell receptor beta chains from one sample in a study of PD-1 blockade in mismatch repair-deficient tumors. Produced via immunoSEQ multiplex PCR; TCRdb's table is partial and in-frame only. The repertoire holds some 70,000 clones, with about 72% as singletons. Material: peripheral blood, obtained 2 weeks after starting pembrolizumab. These receptors were obtained from an adult with mismatch repair-deficient cancer. CDR3s include the opening cysteine and the closing phenylalanine or tryptophan. The D gene is left open where the match is weak. The listing skips clone size in some rows; elsewhere it reads once, few, many or a size class.

>14|TRBJ1-2|-|TRBV5-6|-
TGTGCCAGCAGCTTGATCGGATCTGCCTATGGCTACACCTTC
CASSLIGSAYGYTF
>11|TRBJ1-1|-|TRBV6-1|few
TGTGCCACCGGATGGTTCACTGAAGCTTTCTTT
CATGWFTEAFF
>14|TRBJ2-7|-|TRBV5-1|-
TGCGCCAGCAGTGAAGCGGGCCCAGCCTACGAGCAGTACTTC
CASSEAGPAYEQYF
>13|TRBJ2-1|-|TRBV2|-
TGTGCCAGCCACGGTGGCTCCTACAATGAGCAGTTCTTC
CASHGGSYNEQFF
>16|TRBJ2-3|-|TRBV13|-
TGTGCCAGCAGCCCCCGGCTAGCGCCCAGCACAGATACGCAGTATTTT
CASSPRLAPSTDTQYF
>15|TRBJ2-7|-|TRBV4-3|-
TGCGCCAGCAGCCAAGATCTGAGCGGATACTACGAGCAGTACTTC
CASSQDLSGYYEQYF
>15|TRBJ1-2|TRBD1|TRBV19|once
TGTGCCAGTAGTACTTTAACACTCGGGACAGCTGGCTACACCTTC
CASSTLTLGTAGYTF
>15|TRBJ1-1|-|TRBV19|-
TGTGCCAGCGCCGGGGGGGCAGGGGCGAACACTGAAGCTTTCTTT
CASAGGAGANTEAFF
>16|TRBJ2-7|TRBD2|TRBV5-4|-
TGTGCCAGCAGCCCTGGGGTAGCGGGAGGGCCGGGGGAGCAGTACTTC
CASSPGVAGGPGEQYF
>13|TRBJ2-3|-|TRBV10-3|few
TGTGCCTCCAGATCGCGGGCGGGTGATACGCAGTATTTT
CASRSRAGDTQYF
>15|TRBJ1-3|TRBD1|TRBV6-6|-
TGTGCCAGCAGTTACAGGGGGCAAGGTGGAAACACCATATATTTT
CASSYRGQGGNTIYF
>14|TRBJ2-7|TRBD2|TRBV28|once
TGTGCCAGCAGGGACCCGGGAGGTGTTGGCGAGCAGTACTTC
CASRDPGGVGEQYF
>16|TRBJ1-1|-|TRBV5-1|-
TGCGCCAGCAGCTTGTCGAACGCGGGAATGAACACTGAAGCTTTCTTT
CASSLSNAGMNTEAFF
>12|TRBJ1-3|-|TRBV19|-
TGTGCCAGTACCCCAGGAGGAAACACCATATATTTT
CASTPGGNTIYF
>13|TRBJ2-3|TRBD2|TRBV7-9|few
TGTGCCACCACCCCGGGAGCGGGGGATACGCAGTATTTT
CATTPGAGDTQYF
>11|TRBJ1-2|-|TRBV19|-
TGTGCCAGTAGAGCCCGGGACACCAAGTCCTTC
CASRARDTKSF
>13|TRBJ1-5|-|TRBV11-2|-
TGTGCCAGCAGCGCGGACCCTAATCAGCCCCAGCATTTT
CASSADPNQPQHF
>13|TRBJ1-2|-|TRBV19|-
TGTGCCAGTAGTACAGGTTCTAACTATGGCTACACCTTC
CASSTGSNYGYTF
>12|TRBJ2-7|-|TRBV7-9|-
TGTGCCAGCAGCCACCGGGACTACGAGCAGTACTTC
CASSHRDYEQYF
>15|TRBJ2-7|TRBD1|TRBV19|-
TGTGCCAGTAGTGCACCGGGACAGGGAGTTTACGAGCAGTACTTC
CASSAPGQGVYEQYF
>14|TRBJ2-7|TRBD2|TRBV9|once
TGTGCCAGCAGCTTCGGCGGGGGGGTCTACGAGCAGTACTTC
CASSFGGGVYEQYF
>13|TRBJ2-7|TRBD1|TRBV10-1|-
TGCGCCAGCAGGCCGGGACAGCCCTACGAGCAGTACTTC
CASRPGQPYEQYF
>13|TRBJ1-2|TRBD1|TRBV6-5|few
TGTGCCAGCAGCCCCAGGGGGGCAAGCGGCTACACCTTC
CASSPRGASGYTF
>15|TRBJ2-5|-|TRBV6-5|-
TGTGCCAGCAGTCCTTTAAACCTAAAGGGGGAGACCCAGTACTTC
CASSPLNLKGETQYF
>17|TRBJ2-7|TRBD1|TRBV10-3|few
TGTGCCATCAGTGAGTCGAACGCACAGGGGCCGTCCTACGAGCAGTACTTC
CAISESNAQGPSYEQYF
>17|TRBJ2-1|TRBD2|TRBV7-2|-
TGTGCCAGCAGCCTGTTAGCGGGAGGCAGCTCCTACAATGAGCAGTTCTTC
CASSLLAGGSSYNEQFF
>14|TRBJ2-7|-|TRBV5-5|-
TGTGCCAGCAGCTTGGGGATGAGTGTCTACGAGCAGTACTTC
CASSLGMSVYEQYF
>16|TRBJ2-3|TRBD1|TRBV7-2|-
TGTGCCAGCAGCATCACCGGGACAGGGAGCACAGATACGCAGTATTTT
CASSITGTGSTDTQYF
>17|TRBJ2-2|-|TRBV4-3|-
TGCGCCAGCAGCCAAGAGGGGTACCAGGGTTTCACCGGGGAGCTGTTTTTT
CASSQEGYQGFTGELFF
>15|TRBJ1-5|TRBD1|TRBV15|-
TGTGCCACCAGCCAAGGGACAGGGGATGGTCAGCCCCAGCATTTT
CATSQGTGDGQPQHF
>15|TRBJ2-7|TRBD1|TRBV6-1|-
TGTGCCAGCAGTGAAGCGCTGCAGGGGGTCTACGAGCAGTACTTC
CASSEALQGVYEQYF
>16|TRBJ2-7|-|TRBV7-2|-
TGTGCCAGCAGCTCCCTAATGGCCACGGGGGCCTACGAGCAGTACTTC
CASSSLMATGAYEQYF
>15|TRBJ2-1|-|TRBV4-2|-
TGTGCCAGCAGCCAAGAGGCAGGAGCCAACAATGAGCAGTTCTTC
CASSQEAGANNEQFF
>14|TRBJ1-1|TRBD1|TRBV11-3|-
TGTGCCAGCAGCGGGACAGCGACGAACACTGAAGCTTTCTTT
CASSGTATNTEAFF
>15|TRBJ2-4|-|TRBV6-5|-
TGTGCCAGCAAGACGGGGCTACTAGCCAAAAACATTCAGTACTTC
CASKTGLLAKNIQYF
>14|TRBJ2-7|-|TRBV11-3|-
TGTGCCAGCAGCCGGTCTCGGGGAACGGGGGAGCAGTACTTC
CASSRSRGTGEQYF
>14|TRBJ2-1|TRBD2|TRBV6-5|-
TGTGCCAGCAGTCCTAGCGGGCTGGGGGGTGAGCAGTTCTTC
CASSPSGLGGEQFF
>11|TRBJ1-2|TRBD1|TRBV30|few
TGTGCCTGGAGCACAGGGGGAGGCTACACCTTC
CAWSTGGGYTF
>14|TRBJ1-1|-|TRBV9|-
TGTGCCAGCAGCCTTAGCCCCCGGGCTACTGAAGCTTTCTTT
CASSLSPRATEAFF
>12|TRBJ2-3|-|TRBV5-4|-
TGTGCCAGCGGTCTCGGCACAGATACGCAGTATTTT
CASGLGTDTQYF
>16|TRBJ1-2|TRBD1|TRBV6-7|-
TGTGCCAGCAGCCACCGACTGGACAGGGTTAACTATGGCTACACCTTC
CASSHRLDRVNYGYTF
>14|TRBJ2-2|-|TRBV27|-
TGTGCCAGCAGTTTCCGGACCCTCACCGGGGAGCTGTTTTTT
CASSFRTLTGELFF
>15|TRBJ2-1|TRBD2|TRBV18|-
TGTGCCAGCTCACCTGGGACTAGCGGGAGGTATGAGCAGTTCTTC
CASSPGTSGRYEQFF
>14|TRBJ1-5|-|TRBV6-5|-
TGTGCCAGCAGCTCGGACAGCGGCAATCAGCCCCAGCATTTT
CASSSDSGNQPQHF
>13|TRBJ2-3|-|TRBV11-3|-
TGTGCCAGCAGCTTAGATCGATCCGATACGCAGTATTTT
CASSLDRSDTQYF
>16|TRBJ2-1|TRBD2|TRBV5-1|-
TGCGCCAGCAGCTTGGATACTAGCGGGAGGGACAATGAGCAGTTCTTC
CASSLDTSGRDNEQFF
>15|TRBJ2-7|TRBD1|TRBV4-1|-
TGCGCCAGCAGCCAGCAGGACAGGGAGGACTACGAGCAGTACTTC
CASSQQDREDYEQYF
>15|TRBJ2-1|TRBD2|TRBV18|-
TGTGCCAGCTCACCACCGACACTAGCGGGTAATGAGCAGTTCTTC
CASSPPTLAGNEQFF
>16|TRBJ1-5|-|TRBV1|-
TGCACCAGCAGCCAAGATCGGGATGGCTTTCAGCAGCCCCAGCATTTT
CTSSQDRDGFQQPQHF
>14|TRBJ2-1|-|TRBV7-9|-
TGTGCCAGCAGCTTAGGTCCCCCGGGGAGTGAGCAGTTCTTC
CASSLGPPGSEQFF
>16|TRBJ1-2|-|TRBV7-9|-
TGCGCCAGCAGCCAAGATGAAGAATCTCCTAACTATGGCTACACCTTC
CASSQDEESPNYGYTF
>14|TRBJ2-3|TRBD2|TRBV6-1|-
TGTGCCAGCAGTGATAGCGGGAGTATTCGTACGCAGTATTTT
CASSDSGSIRTQYF
>16|TRBJ2-1|-|TRBV21-1|-
TGTGCCAGCAGCAAAGACCCCCTCAGGCCCTACAATGAGCAGTTCTTC
CASSKDPLRPYNEQFF
>13|TRBJ1-1|-|TRBV4-3|-
TGCGCCAGCAGCCAAGACATGAACACTGAAGCTTTCTTT
CASSQDMNTEAFF
>14|TRBJ1-1|TRBD1|TRBV27|few
TGTGCCAGCAGTTTCGAGGGGGCAACCGCTGAAGCTTTCTTT
CASSFEGATAEAFF